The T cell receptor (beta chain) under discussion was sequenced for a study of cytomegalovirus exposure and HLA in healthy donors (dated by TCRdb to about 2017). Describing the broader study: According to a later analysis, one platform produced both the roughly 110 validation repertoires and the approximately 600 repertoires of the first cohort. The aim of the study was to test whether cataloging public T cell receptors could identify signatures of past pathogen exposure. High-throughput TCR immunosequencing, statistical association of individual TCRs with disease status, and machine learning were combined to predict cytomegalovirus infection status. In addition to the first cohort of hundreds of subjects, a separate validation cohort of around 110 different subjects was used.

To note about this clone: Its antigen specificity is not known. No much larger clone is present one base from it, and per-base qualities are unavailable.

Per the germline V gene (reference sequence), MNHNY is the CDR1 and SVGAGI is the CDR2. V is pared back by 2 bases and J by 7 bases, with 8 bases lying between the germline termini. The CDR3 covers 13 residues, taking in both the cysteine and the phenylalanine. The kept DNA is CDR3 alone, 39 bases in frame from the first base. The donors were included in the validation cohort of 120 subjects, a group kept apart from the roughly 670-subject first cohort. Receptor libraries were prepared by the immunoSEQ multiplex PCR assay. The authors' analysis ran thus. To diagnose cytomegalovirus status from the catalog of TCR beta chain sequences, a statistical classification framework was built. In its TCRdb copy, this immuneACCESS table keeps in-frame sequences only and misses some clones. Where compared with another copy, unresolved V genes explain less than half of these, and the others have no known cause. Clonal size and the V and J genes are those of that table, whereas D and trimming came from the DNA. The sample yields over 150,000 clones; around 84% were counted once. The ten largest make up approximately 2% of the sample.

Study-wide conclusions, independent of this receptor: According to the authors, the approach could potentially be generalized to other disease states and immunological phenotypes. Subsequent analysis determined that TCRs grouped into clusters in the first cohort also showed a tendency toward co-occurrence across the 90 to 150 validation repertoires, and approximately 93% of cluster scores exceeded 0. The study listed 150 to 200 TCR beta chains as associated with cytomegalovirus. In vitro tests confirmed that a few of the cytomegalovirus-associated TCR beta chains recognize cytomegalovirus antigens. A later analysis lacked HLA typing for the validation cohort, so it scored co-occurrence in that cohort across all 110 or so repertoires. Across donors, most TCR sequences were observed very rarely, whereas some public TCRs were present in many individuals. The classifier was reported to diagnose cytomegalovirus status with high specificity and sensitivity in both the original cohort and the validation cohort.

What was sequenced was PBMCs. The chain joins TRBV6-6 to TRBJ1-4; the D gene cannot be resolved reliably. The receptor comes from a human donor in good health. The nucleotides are TGTGCCAGCAGTTACCAGGTCCTTGAAAAACTGTTTTTT. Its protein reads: CASSYQVLEKLFF.